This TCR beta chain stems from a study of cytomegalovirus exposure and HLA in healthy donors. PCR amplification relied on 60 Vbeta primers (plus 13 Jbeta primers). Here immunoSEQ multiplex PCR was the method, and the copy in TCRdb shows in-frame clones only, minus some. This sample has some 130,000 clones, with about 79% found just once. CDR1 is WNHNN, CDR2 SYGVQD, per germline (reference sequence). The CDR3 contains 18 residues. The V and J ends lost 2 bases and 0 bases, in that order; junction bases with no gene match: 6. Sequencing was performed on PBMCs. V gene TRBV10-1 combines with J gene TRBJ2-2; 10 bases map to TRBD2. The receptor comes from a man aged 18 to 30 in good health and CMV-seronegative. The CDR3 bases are TGCGCCAGCAGTGAGAGGGAGCGGGAGGGCCCGAACACCGGGGAGCTGTTTTTT. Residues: CASSEREREGPNTGELFF.